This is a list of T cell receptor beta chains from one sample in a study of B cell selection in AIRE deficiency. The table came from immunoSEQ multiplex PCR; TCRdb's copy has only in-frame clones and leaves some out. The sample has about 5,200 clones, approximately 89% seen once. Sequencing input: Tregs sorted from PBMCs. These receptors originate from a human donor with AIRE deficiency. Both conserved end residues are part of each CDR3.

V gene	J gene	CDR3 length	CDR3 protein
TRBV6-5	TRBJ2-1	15	CASSYGGSSYNEQFF
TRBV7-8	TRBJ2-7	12	CASSVTGAWQYF
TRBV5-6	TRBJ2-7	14	CASSFGTSGGAYYF
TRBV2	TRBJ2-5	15	CASSPLGAGQETQYF
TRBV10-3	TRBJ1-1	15	CAIRGTGGLNTEAFF
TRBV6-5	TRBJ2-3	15	CASRPPAGWRDTQYF
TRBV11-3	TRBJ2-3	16	CASSSPSSGGADTQYF
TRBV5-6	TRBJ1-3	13	CASSLVYGNTIYF
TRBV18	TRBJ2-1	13	CASSHSPSREQFF
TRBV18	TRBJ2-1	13	CASSLGSFNEQFF
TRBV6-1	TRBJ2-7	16	CASSEARDTYSYEQYF
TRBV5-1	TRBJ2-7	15	CASSLGAGGDYEQYF
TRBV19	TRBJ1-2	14	CASSTRTGPSGYTF
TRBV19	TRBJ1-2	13	CASSIAGISGYTF
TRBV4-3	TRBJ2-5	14	CASSQGNREETQYF
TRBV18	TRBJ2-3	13	CASSRGGTDTQYF
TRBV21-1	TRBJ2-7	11	CASGQGDEQYF
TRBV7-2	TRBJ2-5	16	CASSLYLAGEVETQYF
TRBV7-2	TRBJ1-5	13	CASSLNSNQPQHF
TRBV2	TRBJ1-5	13	CASNRNSNQPQHF
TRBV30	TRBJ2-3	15	CAWREGRGSPDTQYF
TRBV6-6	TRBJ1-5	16	CASSYSGQGANQPQHF
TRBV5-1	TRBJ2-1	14	CASSLGLAGNEQFF
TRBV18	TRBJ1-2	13	CASSPGDNYGYTF